This T cell receptor beta chain originates from a study of T cell responses to AZD1222 COVID-19 vaccine. The data were produced by immunoSEQ multiplex PCR, yet TCRdb's version contains in-frame clones alone and is incomplete. The data contain tens of thousands of clones, 75% to 90% of them singletons. CDR3 size: 13 residues. Trimming shortened V by 2 bases and J by 8 bases, and 12 bases separated the two germline ends. The germline V gene has CDR1 MDHEN and CDR2 SYDVKM. Sequenced here: peripheral blood, sampled 28 days after the second AZD1222 dose. This receptor was taken from an adult who received the AZD1222 COVID-19 vaccine. V is TRBV28 and J is TRBJ1-2; D unresolved. The CDR3 nucleotides read TGTGCCAGCAGTTTAGGCCTCTATAAGGGCTACACCTTC. Translated: CASSLGLYKGYTF.